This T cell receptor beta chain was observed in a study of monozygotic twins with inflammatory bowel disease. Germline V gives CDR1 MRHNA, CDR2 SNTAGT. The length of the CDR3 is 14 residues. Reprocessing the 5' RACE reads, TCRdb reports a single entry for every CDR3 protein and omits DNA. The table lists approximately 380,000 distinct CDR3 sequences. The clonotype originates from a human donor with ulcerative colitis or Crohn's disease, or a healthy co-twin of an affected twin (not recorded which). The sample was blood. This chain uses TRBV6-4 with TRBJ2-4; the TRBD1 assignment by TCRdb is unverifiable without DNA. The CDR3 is CASSEDWQGHIQYF.